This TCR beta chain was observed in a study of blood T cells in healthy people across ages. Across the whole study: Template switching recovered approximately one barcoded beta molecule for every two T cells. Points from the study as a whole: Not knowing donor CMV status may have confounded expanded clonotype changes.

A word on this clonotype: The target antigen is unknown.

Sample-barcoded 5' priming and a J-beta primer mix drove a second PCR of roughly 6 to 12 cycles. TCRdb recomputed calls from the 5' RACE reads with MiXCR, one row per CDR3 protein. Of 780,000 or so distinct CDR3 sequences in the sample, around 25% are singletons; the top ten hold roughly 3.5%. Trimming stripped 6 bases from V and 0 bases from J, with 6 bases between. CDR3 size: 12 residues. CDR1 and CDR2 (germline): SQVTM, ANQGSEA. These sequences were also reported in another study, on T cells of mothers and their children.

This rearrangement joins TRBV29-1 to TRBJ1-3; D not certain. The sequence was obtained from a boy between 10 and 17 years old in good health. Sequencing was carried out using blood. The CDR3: CSVAISGNTIYF. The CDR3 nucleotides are TGCAGCGTCGCCATCTCTGGAAACACCATATATTTT.